A single sample gave rise to the 19 T cell receptor beta chains below, sequenced in a study of graft-versus-host responses after intestinal transplantation (dated by TCRdb to the early 2020s). Library generation was performed with the immunoSEQ multiplex PCR assay. Imported from immuneACCESS, the table was reduced by TCRdb to in-frame sequences with V and J called. These copies leave out some clones; in studies compared against another copy, an unresolved V gene accounts for under half, and the cause of the remainder is not known. This sample has just under 100,000 clones in its table, and around 90% of those were observed once. The ten largest clones capture about 16% of the sample. Sequenced here: PBMCs, sampled roughly 68 weeks after intestinal transplant. These receptors came from a human patient who received an intestinal transplant, so some T cells may come from the graft donor.

The chain employs TRBV11-2 and TRBJ1-4; D unresolved. CDR1 and CDR2 from the germline V gene are SGHAT and FQNNGV. The CDR3 extends over 11 amino acids. V lost 4 bases, J lost 3 bases, and 0 bases lay in between. The CDR3 sequence: CASSSNEKLFF. CDR3 DNA sequence: TGTGCCAGCAGCTCTAATGAAAAACTGTTTTTT.

The rearrangement joins TRBV7-9 to TRBJ2-7, with a weak D call TRBD2 (5 bases). Germline assignment: CDR1 SEHNR and CDR2 FQNEAQ (reference sequence). This CDR3 region has 12 residues. Trimming took off 8 bases at V and 3 bases at J, with 11 bases between the two ends. CDR3 protein: CASGGPNYEQYF. Here the CDR3 DNA reads TGTGCCAGCGGAGGACCAAACTACGAGCAGTACTTC. The variable domain in full, with the rest retrieved from reference TRBV7-9 and TRBJ2-7, is DTGVSQNPRHKITKRGQNVTFRCDPISEHNRLYWYRQTLGQGPEFLTYFQNEAQLEKSRLLSDRFSAERPKGSFSTLEIQRTEQGDSAMYLCASGGPNYEQYFGPGTRLTVT.

The V gene is TRBV10-3, the J gene TRBJ2-2, with 14 bases aligning to TRBD2. CDR3 length equals 15 residues. Germline trimming cut 7 bases from V and 4 bases from J; bases unmatched to any gene: 2. Germline CDR1 is ENHRY and CDR2 is SYGVKD. CDR3 amino acids: CAIKGTSGGTGELFF. The CDR3 DNA reads as TGTGCCATCAAGGGGACTAGCGGGGGCACCGGGGAGCTGTTTTTT.

This chain joins TRBV5-1 and TRBJ2-6; D is perhaps TRBD1 (5 bases). This CDR3 comprises 17 residues. CDR1 and CDR2 from the germline V gene are SGHRS and YFSETQ. Trimming cost V 4 bases and J 2 bases, with 16 bases left between them. CDR3 DNA: TGCGCCAGCAGCCTCAACCCCCAGGGAACTGGGGCCAACGTCCTGACTTTC. It translates to CASSLNPQGTGANVLTF.

The chain uses TRBV12-5 and TRBJ2-1; 13 bases map to TRBD2. V was clipped by 1 base and J by 2 bases; unmatched bases: 5. The CDR3 loop spans 18 amino acids. Looked up from germline, CDR1 is LGHNT and CDR2 is FRNRAP. The CDR3 bases are TGTGCTAGTGGTTTGGGTGGACTAGCGGGGGCCACCTACAATGAGCAGTTCTTC. The encoded protein is CASGLGGLAGATYNEQFF.

The CDR3 DNA sequence: TGTGCCAGCAGCGTAGGGGGCACGAACACTGAAGCTTTCTTT. Encoded protein: CASSVGGTNTEAFF. This chain links TRBV9 with TRBJ1-1; D is perhaps TRBD1 (5 bases). V was clipped by 0 bases and J by 1 base, with 7 bases between them. The germline gives CDR1 SGDLS, CDR2 YYNGEE. This CDR3 region has 14 residues. Based on the CDR3 plus reference TRBV9 and TRBJ1-1, the full variable domain is DSGVTQTPKHLITATGQRVTLRCSPRSGDLSVYWYQQSLDQGLQFLIQYYNGEERAKGNILERFSAQQFPDLHSELNLSSLELGDSALYFCASSVGGTNTEAFFGQGTRLTVV.

The chain combines TRBV5-1 with TRBJ2-7; 11 bases map to TRBD2. The V gene's germline CDR1 is SGHRS and CDR2 YFSETQ. V was pared by 2 bases and J by 6 bases, with 7 bases of the junction left unmatched. The CDR3 contains 15 residues. CDR3 nucleotides: TGCGCCAGCAGCTTCCAAGGACTAGCGGGTCGCGAGCAGTACTTC. It is translated as CASSFQGLAGREQYF.

V usage is TRBV9 and J usage is TRBJ2-5, with 11 nucleotides matching TRBD2. With 4 bases clipped from V and 4 bases from J, the junction kept 6 bases outside the gene matches. The germline CDR1 and CDR2 sequences are SGDLS and YYNGEE. This CDR3 has 15 amino acids. The CDR3 is CASSPRTSGLETQYF. The CDR3 DNA reads TGTGCCAGCAGCCCCCGGACTAGCGGGCTAGAGACCCAGTACTTC.

This clone was counted a few times. The chain joins TRBV2 to TRBJ2-5, with D perhaps matching TRBD1 (6 bases). The CDR3 has 13 amino acids. V shed 7 bases and J shed 4 bases, with 13 bases lying between them. The V gene's germline CDR1 is SNHLY and CDR2 FYNNEI. The CDR3 nucleotides read TGTGCCAGCACGGGACGCAGGGGAGAGACCCAGTACTTC. This translates into CASTGRRGETQYF.

The J gene is TRBJ1-5, the V gene TRBV6-1; perhaps TRBD1 as D (5 bases). The V end was cut by 4 bases, the J end by 5 bases, with 9 bases between. CDR1 is MNHNS, CDR2 SASEGT, per germline. CDR3 length: 13 residues. CDR3: CASSGGDYQPQHF. CDR3 in DNA: TGTGCCAGCAGTGGAGGGGATTATCAGCCCCAGCATTTT.

The chain couples TRBV5-1 to TRBJ2-7; the match to TRBD1 covers 8 bases. Germline-derived CDR1 and CDR2 are SGHRS and YFSETQ. This CDR3 contains 13 residues. Trimming removed 4 bases from V and 3 bases from J; junction bases left unmatched: 3. This chain's CDR3 is CASSPGGGYEQYF. The CDR3 region has the DNA TGCGCCAGCAGCCCAGGGGGCGGCTACGAGCAGTACTTC.

The chain is built from TRBV7-3 and TRBJ1-6, with D uncertain. This CDR3 is 12 amino acids long. Per the germline V gene, CDR1 is SGHTA and CDR2 is FQGTGA. V lost 2 bases, J lost 12 bases, and 8 bases lay in between. This CDR3 is CASSLPGLPLHF. The CDR3 DNA reads TGTGCCAGCAGCTTACCAGGCCTACCCCTCCACTTT.

The V and J genes are TRBV7-9 and TRBJ2-5; D gene ambiguous. V lost 3 bases, J lost 1 base, and 3 bases lay in between. Germline assignment: CDR1 SEHNR and CDR2 FQNEAQ (reference sequence). This CDR3 is built from 12 residues. This CDR3 reads CASSFGQETQYF. The CDR3 DNA reads TGTGCCAGCAGCTTTGGCCAAGAGACCCAGTACTTC.

The V and J genes are TRBV7-3 and TRBJ2-3; D uncertain. The CDR3 is 15 residues long. The germline V and J ends were trimmed by 5 bases and 2 bases, with 14 bases remaining between them. CDR1 and CDR2 from the germline V gene are SGHTA and FQGTGA. The CDR3 DNA is TGTGCCAGCAGCCACGGTGTGGGGTACACAGATACGCAGTATTTT. Protein sequence: CASSHGVGYTDTQYF. The complete variable domain, with remaining parts taken from reference TRBV7-3 and TRBJ2-3, reads GAGVSQTPSNKVTEKGKYVELRCDPISGHTALYWYRQSLGQGPEFLIYFQGTGAADDSGLPNDRFFAVRPEGSVSTLKIQRTERGDSAVYLCASSHGVGYTDTQYFGPGTRLTVL.

The gene calls are TRBV6-4 and TRBJ2-3; 13 bases map to TRBD2. The germline CDR1 and CDR2 sequences are MRHNA and SNTAGT. This CDR3 region has 16 residues. V shed 5 bases and J 6 bases; nucleotides not matched to a gene: 8. CDR3: CASSPRLAGGADTQYF. The DNA for the CDR3 is TGTGCCAGCAGTCCGAGACTAGCGGGGGGCGCGGATACGCAGTATTTT.

CDR3 coding DNA: TGTGCCATCGGCCTAAGCACCGGGGAGCTGTTTTTT. It translates to CAIGLSTGELFF. This chain links TRBV10-3 with TRBJ2-2; D is unclear. Trimming stripped 8 bases from V and 4 bases from J, with 8 bases between. Looked up from germline, CDR1 is ENHRY and CDR2 is SYGVKD. This CDR3 comprises 12 residues.

V is TRBV11-3 and J is TRBJ1-2; no firm D call. Germline V gene lookup returns CDR1 SGHNT and CDR2 YENEEA. The CDR3 has 13 residues. Trimming left V 2 bases short and J 6 bases short, with 10 bases between. CDR3 sequence (DNA): TGTGCCAGCAGCTTATGTAAACCCGATGGCTACACCTTC. Protein sequence: CASSLCKPDGYTF.

This chain joins TRBV11-3 and TRBJ2-1, with D tentatively TRBD1 (6 bases). The CDR3 extends over 13 amino acids. Germline lookup yields CDR1 SGHNT and CDR2 YENEEA. V was clipped by 3 bases and J by 10 bases, with 13 bases between them. The CDR3 DNA reads TGTGCCAGCAGCTTGTCCGGGACACAAGAGCAGTTCTTC. Its protein is CASSLSGTQEQFF.

The chain links TRBV9 to TRBJ2-3; possibly TRBD1 or TRBD2 for D (6 bases each). The V end lost 4 bases, the J end lost 4 bases, and 19 bases lay between the germline ends. The CDR3 length is 16 residues. Germline-derived CDR1 and CDR2 are SGDLS and YYNGEE. CDR3 nucleotide sequence: TGTGCCAGCAGCCCGGCCGGAGGGGGACCCGCAGATACGCAGTATTTT. This gives the protein CASSPAGGGPADTQYF.